This is a list of T cell receptor beta chains from one sample in a study of OX40 agonist ivuxolimab in advanced cancers. Method: immunoSEQ multiplex PCR; TCRdb's copy keeps in-frame clones and lacks some. The sample has just over 20,000 clones, approximately 87% seen once. The sample was CD4+ or CD8+ T cells sorted from blood, taken in a trial of the OX40 agonist ivuxolimab. The receptors shown here come from an adult with an advanced solid tumor such as melanoma, head and neck, liver or kidney cancer. CDR3s include the opening cysteine and the closing phenylalanine or tryptophan. A D gene is named only where the DNA matches it firmly. Some rows have no size entry. The others give once, few or many, or a class for an expanded clone.

TRBJ2-1,TRBV2,.,.,TGTGCCGGGCTTGGCAATGAGCAGTTCTTC,CAGLGNEQFF
TRBJ2-3,TRBV5-4,.,.,TGTGCCAGCAGCTTGGCCACTAGTGGGGGCACAGATACGCAGTATTTT,CASSLATSGGTDTQYF
TRBJ2-1,TRBV9,.,TRBD2,TGTGCCAGCAGTTTGGGACTAGCGGGGGGAATCCGCTACAATGAGCAGTTCTTC,CASSLGLAGGIRYNEQFF
TRBJ1-2,TRBV10-3,.,.,TGTGCCATCAGTGAGGCCAAAACTAATCTTGGGGGCTACACCTTC,CAISEAKTNLGGYTF
TRBJ2-7,TRBV4-2,once,TRBD2,TGTGCCAGCAGCCCATATACTAGCGGGTACGAGCAGTACTTC,CASSPYTSGYEQYF
TRBJ2-1,TRBV6-5,.,.,TGTGCCAGCAGTCTGGGCTTGGGGAGCGACAATGAGCAGTTCTTC,CASSLGLGSDNEQFF
TRBJ2-3,TRBV5-8,.,.,TGTGCCAGCAGCTGGGCCGGGACCACATTCGGCACAGATACGCAGTATTTT,CASSWAGTTFGTDTQYF
TRBJ2-2,TRBV5-1,once,.,TGCGCCAGCAGCTTGGCCGGGGACGACCTCGGGGAGCTGTTTTTT,CASSLAGDDLGELFF
TRBJ1-1,TRBV6-5,.,.,TGTGCCAGCAGTTACGAAGGTACTGAAGCTTTCTTT,CASSYEGTEAFF
TRBJ1-1,TRBV2,.,.,TGTGCCAGCAGTGTTGGGACAGCTTTCTTT,CASSVGTAFF
TRBJ2-1,TRBV7-9,.,TRBD1,TGTGCCAGCAGCCCGACAGGGGGCAATGAGCAGTTCTTC,CASSPTGGNEQFF
TRBJ1-3,TRBV5-1,once,TRBD1,TGCGCCAGCAGCTTGGCCCTCGGGGGGACAGACACCATATATTTT,CASSLALGGTDTIYF
TRBJ1-6,TRBV4-2,.,.,TGTGCCAGCAGCTTCCTACAGGGAGGATCACCCCTCCACTTT,CASSFLQGGSPLHF
TRBJ2-1,TRBV7-9,.,.,TGTGCCAGCAGCTTATCACTCCACGAAGGAGGTGAGCAGTTCTTC,CASSLSLHEGGEQFF
TRBJ2-7,TRBV4-1,.,.,TGCGCCAGCAGCCAGGGGACATCTTCCTACGAGCAGTACTTC,CASSQGTSSYEQYF
TRBJ2-7,TRBV4-3,.,.,TGCGCCAGCAGCCAAGACGGCGGGACCTACGAGCAGTACTTC,CASSQDGGTYEQYF
TRBJ1-5,TRBV6-6,.,.,TGTGCCAGCAGTTCCAGGGGAGAAGTTCAGCCCCAGCATTTT,CASSSRGEVQPQHF
TRBJ2-3,TRBV29-1,.,.,TGCAGCGTTGATGGGGACCCTAGCACAGATACGCAGTATTTT,CSVDGDPSTDTQYF
TRBJ2-3,TRBV7-9,.,.,TGTGCCAGCAGCGCCGGGACAAAAGACACAGATACGCAGTATTTT,CASSAGTKDTDTQYF
TRBJ2-7,TRBV6-5,.,.,TGTGCCAGCAGGTACTCTGGGGCCTACGAGCAGTACTTC,CASRYSGAYEQYF
TRBJ2-3,TRBV5-1,.,TRBD2,TGCGCCAGCAGCGCCCTAACTAGCGGGGTCACAGATACGCAGTATTTT,CASSALTSGVTDTQYF
TRBJ1-1,TRBV4-3,.,TRBD1,TGCGCCAGCAGCCAAGACCTTCCGGGACAGGGGGACAGGAGGGATGAAGCTTTCTTT,CASSQDLPGQGDRRDEAFF
TRBJ1-2,TRBV7-2,.,.,TGTGCCAGCAGCTTAATCCCCGGGTTCGGCTACACCTTC,CASSLIPGFGYTF
TRBJ2-2,TRBV6-4,.,.,TGTGCCAGCAGTGACCGTTGGTTAGCCGGGGAGCTGTTTTTT,CASSDRWLAGELFF
TRBJ2-5,TRBV9,.,TRBD2,TGTGCCAGCAGCGTAGTGGGGGGGCAAGAGACCCAGTACTTC,CASSVVGGQETQYF
TRBJ2-4,TRBV14,few,TRBD2,TGTGCCAGCAGCCTGGCGGGGGGACTAGCCAAAAACATTCAGTACTTC,CASSLAGGLAKNIQYF
TRBJ1-2,TRBV27,.,.,TGTGCCAGCAGTTATTCTGGGGCTCCCTCCAACTATGGCTACACCTTC,CASSYSGAPSNYGYTF
TRBJ2-1,TRBV11-3,.,.,TGTGCCAGCAGCTTAGGACAGTCCTCCTACAATGAGCAGTTCTTC,CASSLGQSSYNEQFF
TRBJ1-5,TRBV19,.,.,TGTGCCAGTAGTTTCGGGGGCGCAGGCAATCAGCCCCAGCATTTT,CASSFGGAGNQPQHF
TRBJ2-7,TRBV4-3,.,TRBD1,TGCGCCAGCAGCCAAGATTCGGGGACAGGTTCTTACGAGCAGTACTTC,CASSQDSGTGSYEQYF
TRBJ2-5,TRBV2,.,TRBD1,TGTGCCAGCAGTGAAGCGGACAGGGAAGAGACCCAGTACTTC,CASSEADREETQYF
TRBJ1-1,TRBV7-8,.,.,TGTGCCAGCAGCTTAGGGGCCGGGGGTGGCCCAGTTGAAGCTTTCTTT,CASSLGAGGGPVEAFF
TRBJ1-1,TRBV5-3,few,.,TGTGCCAGGACTGGGTGGGGGGCTAGTTTTGCTTTCTTT,CARTGWGASFAFF
TRBJ1-1,TRBV7-3,once,.,TGTGCCAGCAGTAGGGAGGGGTACACTGAAGCTTTCTTT,CASSREGYTEAFF
TRBJ2-3,TRBV27,.,.,TGTGCCAGCAGTTTAAATAGGGGAGATACGCAGTATTTT,CASSLNRGDTQYF
TRBJ2-7,TRBV10-3,.,.,TGTGCCATCAGTGAGTCCGGGGGCCCCTACGAGCAGTACTTC,CAISESGGPYEQYF
TRBJ1-2,TRBV5-6,.,.,TGTGCCAGCAGCTTACGACGGAGAAACTATGGCTACACCTTC,CASSLRRRNYGYTF
TRBJ2-1,TRBV27,.,.,TGTGCCAGCAGTTTATCGTGGGGGGCGGGCTACAATGAGCAGTTCTTC,CASSLSWGAGYNEQFF
TRBJ1-3,TRBV6-6,.,.,TGTGCCAGCAGTTACTCTGGGTCCGGAAACACCATATATTTT,CASSYSGSGNTIYF
TRBJ2-7,TRBV27,.,.,TGTGCCAGCAGTTTATCGATTGGGGGGCGCTACGAGCAGTACTTC,CASSLSIGGRYEQYF
TRBJ2-1,TRBV9,few,TRBD2,TGTGCCAGCAGCGTAGAGGGTAGCGGGGGGGCCGATGAGCAGTTCTTC,CASSVEGSGGADEQFF
TRBJ1-2,TRBV15,.,.,TGTGCCACCAGCAGAGATCAAACAGCCTCCTATGGCTACACCTTC,CATSRDQTASYGYTF
TRBJ1-1,TRBV11-3,medium-sized,.,TGTGCCAGCAGCTTACATGAGACAGACTCAATGAACACTGAAGCTTTCTTT,CASSLHETDSMNTEAFF
TRBJ2-5,TRBV15,.,TRBD2,TGTGCCACCAGCAGAGTCCAGCGGGGGGGAGGAGAGACCCAGTACTTC,CATSRVQRGGGETQYF
TRBJ1-1,TRBV5-1,.,TRBD1,TGCGCCAGCAGCTTGGCCGCGGGACAGGGGCCTGAAGCTTTCTTT,CASSLAAGQGPEAFF
TRBJ1-5,TRBV19,.,.,TGTGCCAGTATTAGCTGGGGTAGCAATCAGCCCCAGCATTTT,CASISWGSNQPQHF
TRBJ2-6,TRBV28,.,.,TGTGCCAGCAGTGGGATCTACACAAGCTCTGGGGCCAACGTCCTGACTTTC,CASSGIYTSSGANVLTF
TRBJ2-3,TRBV13,.,TRBD2,TGTGCCAGCAGCTTAGGACTAGCGGGGGGCACAGATACGCAGTATTTT,CASSLGLAGGTDTQYF
TRBJ2-2,TRBV6-1,.,.,TGTGCCAGCAGCCACTATCAGGACACCGGGGAGCTGTTTTTT,CASSHYQDTGELFF
TRBJ2-5,TRBV2,.,.,TGTGCCAGCCTACCAGCAGTACAAGAGACCCAGTACTTC,CASLPAVQETQYF
TRBJ1-3,TRBV7-4,.,.,TGTGCCAGCAGCCTTGGAACCCCCCAGGGCAGCTCTGGAAACACCATATATTTT,CASSLGTPQGSSGNTIYF